Shown below are 27 T cell receptor beta chains from a single sample sequenced in a study of blood T cells in healthy people across ages. The authors ran a second PCR of about 6 to 11 cycles using a sample-barcoded 5' primer and a J-beta primer mix. TCRdb re-called the 5' RACE reads with MiXCR, one entry per CDR3 protein. The data show roughly 1.6 million distinct CDR3 sequences, around 35% seen once. Specimen: blood. All receptors come from a woman in her 30s in good health.

This clonotype came up a few times. The chain employs TRBV5-1 and TRBJ2-5, with D maybe TRBD1 (6 bases). CDR3 size: 12 residues. V dropped 6 bases and J dropped 2 bases, with 8 bases sitting between them. Germline assignment: CDR1 SGHRS and CDR2 YFSETQ. CDR3 region: CASNRAQETQYF. The CDR3 bases are TGCGCCAGCAACAGGGCACAAGAGACCCAGTACTTC. Full variable domain (missing parts from reference TRBV5-1 and TRBJ2-5): KAGVTQTPRYLIKTRGQQVTLSCSPISGHRSVSWYQQTPGQGLQFLFEYFSETQRNKGNFPGRFSGRQFSNSRSEMNVSTLELGDSALYLCASNRAQETQYFGPGTRLLVL.

The rearrangement links TRBV9 to TRBJ2-4, with 10 bases fitting TRBD2. The DNA end is more similar to TRBJ2-7, so the J call may be wrong. CDR1 and CDR2 (germline): SGDLS, YYNGEE. The CDR3 has 14 amino acids. The CDR3 nucleotides are TGTGCCAGCAGCGTAGTGGTAGCGGGAGGCGAGCAGTACTTC. Amino acid sequence: CASSVVVAGGEQYF.

J is TRBJ2-1 and V is TRBV20-1, with 9 bases identical to TRBD2. There are 14 residues in the CDR3. V shed 1 base, J shed 5 bases, and the junction held 3 bases outside the gene matches. From germline, CDR1 is DFQATT and CDR2 SNEGSKA (reference sequence). This CDR3 is CSARGQRGDNEQFF. CDR3 DNA sequence: TGCAGTGCTAGAGGCCAGCGGGGGGACAATGAGCAGTTCTTC.

The chain has TRBV5-5 and TRBJ1-2; 10 bases map to TRBD1. V lost 0 bases and J lost 6; bases outside the gene matches: 2. CDR1 SGHKS and CDR2 YYEKEE come from the germline V gene (reference sequence). The CDR3 spans 14 residues. CDR3 sequence reads: CASSLGGTGDGYTF. The CDR3 DNA is TGTGCCAGCAGCTTGGGGGGGACAGGGGATGGCTACACCTTC.

This clonotype was counted at least ten times. CDR3 amino acids: CASSLEGQKMETQYF. The CDR3 bases are TGCGCCAGCAGCTTGGAAGGACAGAAGATGGAGACCCAGTACTTC. The chain links TRBV5-1 to TRBJ2-5, with TRBD1 as a possible D gene (6 bases). CDR3 length equals 15 residues. Between the trimmed V and J ends, which lost 0 bases and 5 bases, there was a span of 14 bases. Germline V gene data show CDR1 as SGHRS and CDR2 as YFSETQ.

This clonotype was counted only a few times. CDR3 loop: CASSYRGLAKETQYF. The CDR3 DNA reads as TGTGCCAGCAGCTATCGGGGACTAGCGAAAGAGACCCAGTACTTC. The chain recombines TRBV3-1 with TRBJ2-5; TRBD2 aligns across 10 bases. From germline, CDR1 is LGHDT and CDR2 YNNKEL (reference sequence). Trimming cost V 5 bases and J 3 bases; bases outside gene matches: 6. The CDR3 runs 15 residues.

The CDR3 region is CAISEGGYYGYTF. The CDR3 nucleotides read TGTGCCATCAGTGAGGGGGGCTACTATGGCTACACCTTC. This rearrangement joins TRBV10-3 to TRBJ1-2; D perhaps matches TRBD1 (6 bases). This CDR3 is 13 amino acids long. The V gene lost 2 bases and the J gene lost 3 bases, with 7 bases spanning the gap. The V gene's germline CDR1 is ENHRY and CDR2 SYGVKD.

The table lists this clonotype with a few counts. A much larger clone lies a single base off, so this may be a read error. The J gene is TRBJ2-3, the V gene TRBV9; D gene unclear. The germline gives CDR1 SGDLS, CDR2 YYNGEE. V was shortened by 2 bases and J by 6 bases, with 19 bases between the two germline ends. The CDR3 runs 16 residues. The CDR3 coding sequence is TGTGCCAGCAGCGTTAGTGGTGGACCCCGAAGGGATACGCAGTATTTT. It yields the protein CASSVSGGPRRDTQYF.

The chain recombines TRBV6-4 with TRBJ2-3, with 8 bases identical to TRBD2. Germline V gene sequence: CDR1 MRHNA, CDR2 SNTAGT. Trimming removed 3 bases from V and 6 bases from J; junction bases left unmatched: 5. There are 14 residues in the CDR3. In DNA, the CDR3 is TGTGCCAGCAGTGAAGGACTAGCAAGTGATACGCAGTATTTT. It yields the protein CASSEGLASDTQYF.

The rearrangement joins TRBV20-1 to TRBJ2-3, with D unresolved. The CDR3 is 12 residues long. Trimming stripped 3 bases from V and 6 bases from J, with 10 bases between. Germline V gene lookup returns CDR1 DFQATT and CDR2 SNEGSKA (reference sequence). This CDR3 reads CSASGYRDTQYF. The DNA for the CDR3 is TGCAGTGCTAGCGGGTACCGGGATACGCAGTATTTT.

The CDR3 nucleotides read TGTGCCAGCACCGGGGGCCAGGGGGCTAATGAGCAGTTCTTC. Translating gives CASTGGQGANEQFF. This chain uses TRBV12-3 or TRBV12-4 with TRBJ2-1, with TRBD1 matching over 8 bases. J lost 7 bases, V lost 7 bases, and 9 bases had no gene match. This CDR3 has 14 amino acids.

This clonotype was seen a handful of times. The V call is TRBV28, the J call TRBJ2-3; 13 bases match TRBD2. The CDR3 loop spans 17 amino acids. Germline values: CDR1 MDHEN, CDR2 SYDVKM. With 8 bases clipped from V and 3 bases from J, the junction kept 11 bases outside the gene matches. The CDR3 loop is CASDPRGTSGETDTQYF. CDR3 coding DNA: TGTGCCAGCGATCCTCGCGGGACTAGCGGGGAAACAGATACGCAGTATTTT.

This clonotype was found a few times. V is TRBV5-1 and J is TRBJ2-3; no clear D gene. Per germline, CDR1 SGHRS and CDR2 YFSETQ. The length of the CDR3 is 14 residues. Trimming took 4 bases from V and 1 from J, leaving 10 bases between them. Written as DNA, the CDR3 is TGCGCCAGCAGCGCCCCCGATGGCACAGATACGCAGTATTTT. Protein: CASSAPDGTDTQYF.

The V gene is TRBV6-1, the J gene TRBJ1-5, with 7 bases aligning to TRBD1. The CDR3 covers 16 residues. In germline, CDR1 is MNHNS, CDR2 SASEGT. Trimming cost V 5 bases and J 0 bases; bases outside gene matches: 7. The CDR3 nucleotides read TGTGCCAGCAGTTTCCGGGACAGTTATAGCAATCAGCCCCAGCATTTT. It codes for CASSFRDSYSNQPQHF.

In this sample, this clonotype turned up many times. The chain couples TRBV6-6 to TRBJ2-3; D may be TRBD1 (5 bases). CDR3 length: 15 amino acids. The germline CDR1 and CDR2 sequences are MNHNY and SVGAGI (reference sequence). Trimming removed 2 bases from V and 1 base from J, with 10 bases in between. The CDR3 DNA reads as TGTGCCAGCAGTTACCGGCAGGGCGGCACAGATACGCAGTATTTT. Translation: CASSYRQGGTDTQYF.

This clonotype has a handful of counts. This rearrangement joins TRBV20-1 to TRBJ2-7; D is perhaps TRBD2 (6 bases). V was clipped by 3 bases and J by 0 bases, with 15 bases between them. CDR1 and CDR2 (germline): DFQATT, SNEGSKA (reference sequence). The CDR3 has 15 amino acids. The CDR3 loop is CSASPGLQSSYEQYF. The CDR3, as DNA: TGCAGTGCTAGTCCGGGACTCCAGAGCTCCTACGAGCAGTACTTC.

This clonotype has a handful of counts. The rearrangement links TRBV12-3 or TRBV12-4 to TRBJ2-5; the match to TRBD1 covers 7 bases. There are 15 residues in the CDR3. With 6 bases clipped from V and 5 bases from J, the junction kept 12 bases outside the gene matches. The CDR3 coding sequence is TGTGCCAGCAGCCAGAACAGGGGTGGCGCGGAGACCCAGTACTTC. Encoded protein: CASSQNRGGAETQYF.

The chain joins TRBV20-1 to TRBJ2-1, with TRBD2 identical over 9 bases. The germline V gene has CDR1 DFQATT and CDR2 SNEGSKA (reference sequence). The CDR3 contains 14 residues. The junction had 10 bases not matched to a gene; V was cut back by 5 bases and J by 8 bases. The CDR3 bases are TGCAGTGCTCGGCGGGAGGGGCGTGGGGATGAGCAGTTCTTC. Translated, it gives CSARREGRGDEQFF.

This rearrangement joins TRBV7-9 to TRBJ2-7, with unresolved D. The CDR3 consists of 14 residues. V lost 4 bases and J 1 base, leaving 11 bases between the germline ends. Germline CDR1 is SEHNR and CDR2 is FQNEAQ (reference sequence). CDR3 nucleotide sequence: TGTGCCAGCAGCTCTTTGACCGAGTCCTACGAGCAGTACTTC. This sequence encodes CASSSLTESYEQYF. The full variable domain, with the rest looked up from reference TRBV7-9 and TRBJ2-7, is DTGVSQNPRHKITKRGQNVTFRCDPISEHNRLYWYRQTLGQGPEFLTYFQNEAQLEKSRLLSDRFSAERPKGSFSTLEIQRTEQGDSAMYLCASSSLTESYEQYFGPGTRLTVT.

The CDR3 bases are TGTGCCAGCACAACTAGCGGGGGCCGGGACGAGACCCAGTACTTC. Amino acids: CASTTSGGRDETQYF. The chain carries TRBV9 and TRBJ2-5; 11 bases match TRBD2. There are 15 residues in the CDR3. The ends lost 6 bases at V and 5 bases at J; junction bases unmatched: 9. In germline, CDR1 is SGDLS, CDR2 YYNGEE.

The chain is built from TRBV5-1 and TRBJ2-5, with 14 bases lining up with TRBD2. The V and J ends lost 4 bases and 11 bases, in that order; junction bases with no gene match: 16. CDR1 and CDR2 (germline): SGHRS, YFSETQ. The CDR3 has 17 amino acids. This CDR3 reads CASSQPRLAGGLVEQYF. The DNA of the CDR3 is TGCGCCAGCAGCCAACCACGACTAGCGGGGGGGCTGGTTGAGCAGTACTTC.

The rearrangement uses TRBV28 and TRBJ2-7; D may be TRBD1 (8 bases). Trimming left V 2 bases short and J 9 bases short, with 11 bases between. The CDR3 is 12 residues long. Germline V gene sequence: CDR1 MDHEN, CDR2 SYDVKM. The CDR3 loop is CASSLSGTGQYF. Here the CDR3 DNA reads TGTGCCAGCAGTTTAAGCGGGACAGGGCAGTACTTC.

The chain carries TRBV4-1 and TRBJ2-3; no clear D gene. Trimming took 4 bases from V and 2 from J, leaving 13 bases between them. CDR3 size: 15 residues. Germline V CDR1 and CDR2: MGHRA, YSYEKL. The CDR3, as DNA: TGCGCCAGCAGCCCTTCAGAGGACCCCACAGATACGCAGTATTTT. It codes for CASSPSEDPTDTQYF.

The chain has TRBV7-2 and TRBJ2-3, with D hard to call. Germline values: CDR1 SGHTA, CDR2 FQGNSA. Between the trimmed V and J ends, which lost 5 bases and 4 bases, there was a span of 13 bases. This CDR3 has 14 residues. This chain's CDR3 is CASSPHPSSDTQYF. The CDR3 nucleotides are TGTGCCAGCAGCCCGCATCCTAGTTCAGATACGCAGTATTTT.

This sequence joins TRBV4-2 and TRBJ2-1, with TRBD2 matching over 7 bases. V lost 0 bases, J lost 4 bases, and 9 bases stayed unmatched. Germline CDR1 reads LGHNA; CDR2 reads YNFKEQ. This CDR3 is built from 17 residues. CDR3 nucleotides: TGTGCCAGCAGCCAAGATTTGGCGGGAGTCGGGTACAATGAGCAGTTCTTC. This encodes CASSQDLAGVGYNEQFF.

The V and J genes are TRBV6-6 and TRBJ1-1; TRBD1 is a possible D gene (5 bases). Trimming removed 6 bases from V and 4 bases from J, with 12 bases in between. Germline V gene sequence: CDR1 MNHNY, CDR2 SVGAGI (reference sequence). This CDR3 comprises 13 residues. This CDR3 is CASSQGLTTEAFF. CDR3 coding DNA: TGTGCCAGCAGCCAGGGACTGACCACTGAAGCTTTCTTT.

This clonotype was seen more than once but under ten times. The chain is built from TRBV15 and TRBJ1-5; maybe TRBD1 (5 bases). Germline CDR1 reads LNHNV; CDR2 reads YYDKDF (reference sequence). Trimming took 3 bases from V and 6 from J, leaving 9 bases between them. The CDR3 loop spans 13 amino acids. Here the CDR3 DNA reads TGTGCCACCAGCAGGCGCACAGGTCAGCCCCAGCATTTT. Translated, it gives CATSRRTGQPQHF.